This passage covers 20 T cell receptor beta chains from one sample sequenced in a study of blood T cells in healthy people across ages. A second PCR of about 6 to 11 cycles used a sample-barcoded 5' primer and a J-beta primer mix. In TCRdb, the 5' RACE reads were re-called with MiXCR into one record per CDR3 protein. Among some 730,000 distinct CDR3 sequences listed, about 20% were seen once. The sample comprised blood. The receptors were sampled from a man aged 65 to 85 in good health.

The chain recombines TRBV5-1 with TRBJ1-1, with D tentatively TRBD1 (5 bases). CDR1 is SGHRS, CDR2 YFSETQ, per germline. The CDR3 consists of 15 residues. The V end lost 3 bases, the J end lost 0 bases, and 12 bases lay between the germline ends. CDR3 bases: TGCGCCAGCAGCTCCCCTGACAGAATGAACACTGAAGCTTTCTTT. It is translated as CASSSPDRMNTEAFF. Based on the CDR3 plus reference TRBV5-1 and TRBJ1-1, the full variable domain is KAGVTQTPRYLIKTRGQQVTLSCSPISGHRSVSWYQQTPGQGLQFLFEYFSETQRNKGNFPGRFSGRQFSNSRSEMNVSTLELGDSALYLCASSSPDRMNTEAFFGQGTRLTVV.

The CDR3 coding sequence is TGCAGCGCCCCACCACGGGGGGCTTTGCAGCCCCAGCATTTT. Translated: CSAPPRGALQPQHF. The genes are TRBV20-1 and TRBJ1-5, with D perhaps TRBD1 (6 bases). This CDR3 region has 14 residues. CDR1 DFQATT and CDR2 SNEGSKA come from the germline V gene (reference sequence).

The chain joins TRBV5-4 to TRBJ1-2, with D hard to call. Trimming removed 0 bases from V and 5 bases from J, with 17 bases in between. The CDR3 runs to 16 residues. Germline V gives CDR1 SGHNT, CDR2 YYREEE (reference sequence). The CDR3, as DNA: TGTGCCAGCAGCTTGGCGTCGGACCTTTCTAGGTATGGCTACACCTTC. This encodes CASSLASDLSRYGYTF.

V usage is TRBV5-1 and J usage is TRBJ1-2; the D is unclear. The CDR3 is 14 amino acids. The V end lost 4 bases, the J end lost 2 bases, and 12 bases lay between the germline ends. CDR1 and CDR2 (germline): SGHRS, YFSETQ. The CDR3 reads CASSDGGGNYGYTF. CDR3 nucleotide sequence: TGCGCCAGCAGCGACGGAGGTGGGAACTATGGCTACACCTTC.

This chain links TRBV7-8 with TRBJ1-1; D uncertain. CDR1 and CDR2 (germline): SGHVS, FQNEAQ. The ends were cut back, 4 bases at V and 6 bases at J, with 15 bases in the middle. The CDR3 runs 14 residues. The CDR3 reads CASSSVGRAAEAFF. The CDR3 nucleotides read TGTGCCAGCAGCTCCGTGGGGAGGGCCGCTGAAGCTTTCTTT.

The chain links TRBV29-1 to TRBJ2-5, with D perhaps matching TRBD1 or TRBD2 (5 bases each). The J call may be in error: the DNA end matches TRBJ2-7 better. The germline gives CDR1 SQVTM, CDR2 ANQGSEA. The CDR3 extends over 14 amino acids. CDR3 residues: CSVDPGRDPPEQYF. The CDR3 region has the DNA TGCAGCGTTGATCCTGGCAGGGACCCTCCCGAGCAGTACTTC.

The chain joins TRBV10-3 to TRBJ2-3; no firm D call. V gave up 7 bases and J gave up 3 bases, with 5 bases separating them. The CDR3 covers 11 residues. Per the germline V gene, CDR1 is ENHRY and CDR2 is SYGVKD. In nucleotides, the CDR3 is TGTGCCATCAAACTAACAGATACGCAGTATTTT. Its protein is CAIKLTDTQYF.

This clonotype was seen more than once but under ten times. This sequence joins TRBV9 and TRBJ2-6; D tentatively reads TRBD1 or TRBD2 (5 bases each). Germline V gene data show CDR1 as SGDLS and CDR2 as YYNGEE. The ends were cut back, 4 bases at V and 4 bases at J, with 15 bases in the middle. The CDR3 spans 16 residues. This CDR3 reads CASSPRGLVGANVLTF. The CDR3 DNA follows: TGTGCCAGCAGCCCGAGGGGCCTCGTGGGGGCCAACGTCCTGACTTTC.

The sample holds a few counts of this clonotype. The V gene is TRBV19, the J gene TRBJ2-1; 10 bases line up with TRBD2. TRBJ2-5 explains the end of the DNA better; the J call may be wrong. Germline CDR1 LNHDA, CDR2 SQIVND (reference sequence). The CDR3 is 13 amino acids. In DNA, the CDR3 is TGTGCCAGTAAAGCGGGAGGGAAAATGACCCAGTACTTC. As protein: CASKAGGKMTQYF.

The rearrangement uses TRBV18 and TRBJ2-1; a weak D match, TRBD1 (6 bases). CDR3 size: 14 residues. V was shortened by 5 bases and J by 5 bases, with 13 bases between the two germline ends. Germline CDR1 KGHSH, CDR2 LQKENI. DNA for the CDR3: TGTGCCAGCTCAGACCGGGACAAACACAATGAGCAGTTCTTC. Its translation: CASSDRDKHNEQFF.

This clonotype came up a few times. The chain links TRBV21-1 to TRBJ2-1. TRBV21-1 is noted as a pseudogene. This CDR3 is built from 15 residues. CDR3 loop: CASSKCGESYNEQFF. The CDR3 DNA sequence: TGTGCCAGCAGCAAATGCGGAGAATCATACAATGAGCAGTTCTTC.

This clonotype has a count of ten or more. The CDR3 DNA reads TGCAGCGTTGAGGAATCCTATGGCTACACCTTC. Its translation is CSVEESYGYTF. V usage is TRBV29-1 and J usage is TRBJ1-2; D is uncertain. The V gene's germline CDR1 is SQVTM and CDR2 ANQGSEA. The CDR3 covers 11 residues. The V gene lost 3 bases and the J gene lost 4 bases, with 6 bases spanning the gap.

Comment on this clonotype: This likely comes from a read error, as the CDR3 has no conserved phenylalanine or tryptophan at its end. The chain carries TRBV2 and TRBJ1-2; 9 nucleotides align to TRBD1. CDR3 size: 14 residues. The V segment lost 6 bases and the J segment 4 bases; nucleotides outside the gene matches: 6. Germline loops: CDR1 SNHLY, CDR2 FYNNEI. The CDR3 sequence is CASRRQGVVYGYTS. The CDR3 coding sequence is TGTGCCAGCAGGAGACAGGGGGTGGTCTATGGCTACACCTCC.

V is TRBV4-2 and J is TRBJ2-5; TRBD2 might be the D (7 bases). The J call may not be correct, given that the DNA end is closer to TRBJ2-1. CDR1 and CDR2 (germline): LGHNA, YNFKEQ. This CDR3 has 18 residues. CDR3 sequence reads: CASSPHLGGAGDFNEQFF. CDR3 DNA: TGTGCCAGCAGCCCCCACCTGGGGGGCGCGGGGGATTTCAATGAGCAGTTCTTC.

V usage is TRBV7-6 and J usage is TRBJ1-5; D is undetermined. This CDR3 has 16 amino acids. Germline CDR1 reads SGHVS; CDR2 reads FNYEAQ. V was trimmed by 1 base and J by 6 bases, leaving 16 bases between them. The CDR3 nucleotides are TGTGCCAGCAGCTTAGGACCTACCTCCGGAGGTCAGCCCCAGCATTTT. It translates to CASSLGPTSGGQPQHF.

The J gene is TRBJ2-3, the V gene TRBV5-1; 8 positions match TRBD2. With 5 bases clipped from V and 2 bases from J, the junction kept 13 bases outside the gene matches. CDR1 and CDR2 (germline): SGHRS, YFSETQ. The CDR3 totals 17 residues. CDR3 sequence (DNA): TGCGCCAGCAGGGTGTACGGGGGGGGCAAATCCACAGATACGCAGTATTTT. It specifies CASRVYGGGKSTDTQYF.

This chain connects TRBV6-6 to TRBJ2-3; D is possibly TRBD2 (5 bases). Germline CDR1 reads MNHNY; CDR2 reads SVGAGI (reference sequence). Trimming cost V 0 bases and J 4 bases, with 11 bases left between them. The CDR3 is 15 amino acids. CDR3 residues: CASSYSIRDPDTQYF. CDR3 in DNA: TGTGCCAGCAGTTACTCGATCCGGGATCCAGATACGCAGTATTTT.

This chain connects TRBV3-1 to TRBJ2-1; 7 bases are a match to TRBD2. The DNA end is more similar to TRBJ2-5, so the J call may be wrong. Germline V gene data show CDR1 as LGHDT and CDR2 as YNNKEL (reference sequence). The CDR3 totals 13 residues. This CDR3 reads CASSQGDYGTQYF. The DNA of the CDR3 is TGTGCCAGCAGCCAAGGGGACTACGGGACCCAGTACTTC.

This sequence joins TRBV10-1 and TRBJ1-1, with unresolved D. From germline, CDR1 is WNHNN and CDR2 SYGVQD (reference sequence). This CDR3 has 16 residues. With 0 bases removed from V and 0 bases from J, the gap between germline ends came to 11 bases. The CDR3 region has the DNA TGCGCCAGCAGTGAGTCCGGTTACGGCATGAACACTGAAGCTTTCTTT. Translation: CASSESGYGMNTEAFF.

This clonotype occurred many times. The CDR3 reads CASSLGQGITGADTQYF. As DNA, the CDR3 is TGTGCCAGCAGCTTAGGCCAGGGAATAACAGGGGCAGATACGCAGTATTTT. V and J are TRBV7-3 and TRBJ2-3; 7 bases match TRBD1. The junction had 12 bases not matched to a gene; V was cut back by 2 bases and J by 4 bases. The CDR3 covers 17 residues. Germline CDR1 reads SGHTA; CDR2 reads FQGTGA.